These T cell receptor beta chains were read from a single sample in a study of cytomegalovirus exposure and HLA in healthy donors. Clones were read by immunoSEQ multiplex PCR, and TCRdb kept only the in-frame ones, dropping some. The profile shows roughly 120,000 clones, about two thirds of them singletons. Sequencing was carried out using PBMCs. The receptors originated from a man aged 40-50 years in good health and CMV-seropositive. Both conserved end residues are part of each CDR3. Each record gives: clone size, J gene, V gene, D gene, CDR3 DNA, CDR3 protein. The D gene is left open where the match is weak. Size values are once, few and many counts, or a class for expanded clones, and some rows have none.

>NA|TRBJ2-7|TRBV7-9|NA
TGTGCCAGCAGCTTATCCGGGCAAGGGGATCGGTACTTC
CASSLSGQGDRYF
>NA|TRBJ2-2|TRBV7-2|NA
TGTGCCAGCAGCCCGCGAGGGGGATCGGGCACCGGGGAGCTGTTTTTT
CASSPRGGSGTGELFF
>NA|TRBJ2-1|TRBV2|TRBD2
TGTGCCAGCAGGACCCTAGCGGGAGGGCGCGATGAGCAGTTCTTC
CASRTLAGGRDEQFF
>NA|TRBJ1-2|TRBV28|NA
TGTGCCAGCAGTTTGGGAGGCTATGGCTACACCTTC
CASSLGGYGYTF
>NA|TRBJ1-1|TRBV7-8|TRBD1
TGTGCCAGCAGCTTAGACAGGGGTAACACTGAAGCTTTCTTT
CASSLDRGNTEAFF
>NA|TRBJ1-5|TRBV6-5|TRBD1
TGTGCCAGCAGTGCGGGACAGGGGGCCGGTCAGCCCCAGCATTTT
CASSAGQGAGQPQHF
>once|TRBJ1-1|TRBV27|NA
TGTGCCAGCAGTCGCAGGGGAGGGACTGAAGCTTTCTTT
CASSRRGGTEAFF
>NA|TRBJ2-1|TRBV27|NA
TGTGCCAGCAGTTTATCGACACCAGTGGGGCTGGGGTTTTACAATGAGCAGTTCTTC
CASSLSTPVGLGFYNEQFF
>NA|TRBJ2-2|TRBV6-6|TRBD1
TGTGCCAGCAGTTACTCGAGACAGGGGATGACCGGGGAGCTGTTTTTT
CASSYSRQGMTGELFF
>NA|TRBJ1-3|TRBV29-1|NA
TGCAGCGTTGCTCTAAGCTCTGGAAACACCATATATTTT
CSVALSSGNTIYF
>NA|TRBJ1-1|TRBV28|TRBD1
TGTGCCAGCAGTTCCGGGACAGGGAGGTTCACTGAAGCTTTCTTT
CASSSGTGRFTEAFF
>NA|TRBJ1-1|TRBV7-7|TRBD1
TGTGCTAGCAGCTTAGCGACACAGGGGGGAGTATCTGAAGCTTTCTTT
CASSLATQGGVSEAFF
>NA|TRBJ1-2|TRBV30|NA
TGTGCCGGCCCCGGAGCTCCAAGCGATGGCTACACCTTC
CAGPGAPSDGYTF
>NA|TRBJ2-3|TRBV27|NA
TGTGCCAGCAGTTTCACCCTGCGGCAAAGCACAGATACGCAGTATTTT
CASSFTLRQSTDTQYF
>NA|TRBJ2-1|TRBV25-1|NA
TGTGCCAGCAGAGGGAGCGTTCAGCAGTTCTTC
CASRGSVQQFF
>once|TRBJ1-1|TRBV6-5|TRBD1
TGTGCCAGCAGTCTGGGGACAGGGGAGAACACTGAAGCTTTCTTT
CASSLGTGENTEAFF
>few|TRBJ2-1|TRBV19|TRBD2
TGTGCCAGTGGTAGACTAGCGGGATCCTACAATGAGCAGTTCTTC
CASGRLAGSYNEQFF
>NA|TRBJ2-7|TRBV6-5|NA
TGTGCCAGCAGCCCCCCGGGAGCGAGCTACGAGCAGTACTTC
CASSPPGASYEQYF
>NA|TRBJ1-2|TRBV15|TRBD1
TGTGCCACCAGCAGAGCCGGGACAGGGGATCGGAGCTATGGCTACACCTTC
CATSRAGTGDRSYGYTF
>NA|TRBJ2-5|TRBV7-7|NA
TGTGCTAGCAGCTCTACCCGAGGTCAAGAGACCCAGTACTTC
CASSSTRGQETQYF
>few|TRBJ2-2|TRBV11-2|TRBD1
TGTGCCAGCAGCTTCGGACAGGCGAACACCGGGGAGCTGTTTTTT
CASSFGQANTGELFF
>few|TRBJ1-1|TRBV2|NA
TGTGCCAGCACCAGGGGAAGGGCAGCCACGAACACTGAAGCTTTCTTT
CASTRGRAATNTEAFF
>NA|TRBJ1-5|TRBV6-1|NA
TGTGCCAGCAGTGCCGGGACACTAAGCAATCAGCCCCAGCATTTT
CASSAGTLSNQPQHF
>NA|TRBJ2-7|TRBV2|TRBD2
TGTGCCAGCAGTGCGGGACTAGCGGGTGGCTTAGTGCAGTACTTC
CASSAGLAGGLVQYF
>NA|TRBJ1-5|TRBV4-1|TRBD1
TGCGCCAGCAGCCTTCGGACAGGGAGGGATCAGCCCCAGCATTTT
CASSLRTGRDQPQHF
>NA|TRBJ2-7|TRBV19|NA
TGTGCCAGTAGTCCATCGAATCTAGGGGGCTACGAGCAGTACTTC
CASSPSNLGGYEQYF
>NA|TRBJ2-2|TRBV29-1|TRBD1
TGCAGCGTTGGAGGGGGCTACACCGGGGAGCTGTTTTTT
CSVGGGYTGELFF
>NA|TRBJ2-5|TRBV5-4|TRBD2
TGTGCCAGCAGCTTGCGTAGCGGGGGAAAAGAGACCCAGTACTTC
CASSLRSGGKETQYF
>NA|TRBJ2-2|TRBV5-4|TRBD1
TGTGCCAGCAGCGGACAGGGGAGGGGCACCGGGGAGCTGTTTTTT
CASSGQGRGTGELFF
>NA|TRBJ1-5|TRBV6-1|NA
TGTGCCAGCAGTGACAGGGCAGGGCAGCCCCAGCATTTT
CASSDRAGQPQHF
>NA|TRBJ2-1|TRBV27|TRBD2
TGTGCCAGCACAGGCCGGGGGCCCGCCGGGGGGGGATACAATGAGCAGTTCTTC
CASTGRGPAGGGYNEQFF
>once|TRBJ2-4|TRBV5-6|TRBD2
TGTGCCAGCAGCTCGGGAGGGTGGTTGCAGTACTTC
CASSSGGWLQYF
>NA|TRBJ2-7|TRBV27|TRBD1
TGTGCCAGCGCACCTAGGGGGCTCTACGAGCAGTACTTC
CASAPRGLYEQYF
>NA|TRBJ1-2|TRBV5-3|NA
TGTGCCAGAAGCCCCATGGCGGGAGCGGAGAACTATGGCTACACCTTC
CARSPMAGAENYGYTF
>NA|TRBJ1-1|TRBV7-9|NA
TGTGCCAGCAGCTTAACACAGGGTGGGTCTGAAGCTTTCTTT
CASSLTQGGSEAFF
>NA|TRBJ1-1|TRBV5-4|TRBD1
TGTGCCAGCAGCTTAACAGGGGACACTGAAGCTTTCTTT
CASSLTGDTEAFF
>NA|TRBJ1-5|TRBV19|TRBD1
TGTGCCAGTAGTATCACAGGGGCCAATCAGCCCCAGCATTTT
CASSITGANQPQHF
>NA|TRBJ1-1|TRBV9|TRBD1
TGTGCCAGCAGCGCACAGGGGGCAAAGGAGACTGAAGCTTTCTTT
CASSAQGAKETEAFF
>few|TRBJ2-7|TRBV2|NA
TGTGCCAGCAGTGAAGCGCGGTCAGGGCGTCTTAACGAGCAGTACTTC
CASSEARSGRLNEQYF
>few|TRBJ1-1|TRBV29-1|NA
TGCAGCGTTGAAGTAACGCCGACGGGGGCTTTCTTT
CSVEVTPTGAFF
>NA|TRBJ2-7|TRBV6-5|NA
TGTGCCAGCAGTAGGCGACAGGAGGCGAGGTCCGAGCAGTACTTC
CASSRRQEARSEQYF
>NA|TRBJ2-1|TRBV27|TRBD2
TGTGCCAGCACCTCATTAGCGGGAGGGCCGTCGCAGTTCTTC
CASTSLAGGPSQFF
>NA|TRBJ2-5|TRBV12-5|NA
TGTGCTAGTGGTTTTCGCGGGGCGGATCAAGAGACCCAGTACTTC
CASGFRGADQETQYF
>NA|TRBJ2-7|TRBV13|TRBD2
TGTGCCAGCAGCTTACGCGGGACTAGCGGGGCCTACGAGCAGTACTTC
CASSLRGTSGAYEQYF
>NA|TRBJ1-1|TRBV6-5|TRBD1
TGTGCCAGCAGAGAACAGGGGGCGTTGGGCACTGAAGCTTTCTTT
CASREQGALGTEAFF